This T cell receptor (beta chain) is from a study of blood T cells in healthy people across ages. Study-wide points: Without sorted subsets, naive and antigen-experienced compartments could not be conclusively compared.

Each donor gave approximately 9.5 milliliters of peripheral blood. No fewer than 5.5 micrograms of total RNA were isolated from every sample. A second about 7 to 11 cycle PCR used barcoded and J-beta primers. A minimum of 2.5 million CDR3-containing paired-end reads was obtained for each sample. From the 5' RACE reads, TCRdb called clonotypes with MiXCR, one entry per CDR3 protein. The table shows about 1.4 million distinct CDR3 sequences, with roughly 59% occurring only once. The CDR3 runs 17 residues. CDR1 and CDR2 (germline): SGHDN, FVKESK. The ends were cut back, 1 base at V and 0 bases at J, with 13 bases in the middle. About this clonotype: Its target is not known.

Sequenced: blood. The chain is built from TRBV14 and TRBJ2-1, with D hard to call. The source is a man aged 18 to 35 in good health. This chain's CDR3 is CASSQGPGPSSYNEQFF. CDR3 DNA sequence: TGTGCCAGCAGCCAAGGCCCTGGACCCAGCTCCTACAATGAGCAGTTCTTC.